Reported below is one TCR beta chain. This clone was detected many times. Its antigen is not yet known. Base-call qualities are not available, and no considerably larger clone is one nucleotide away. The record originates from a study of beta chain features in type 1 diabetes (dated 2018 in TCRdb). In the study overall: Mean age, gender distribution, total cell number and subset yield did not differ between patients and healthy donors. A total of 100 million to 140 million sorted cells were examined across all samples, and the number of cells per subset was strongly correlated with RNA yield. In the study, recently diagnosed type 1 diabetes patients and matched healthy donors were compared on the TCRB repertoires of their sorted circulating CD4+ T cell subsets. Naive and central memory subsets were obtained from all 30 or so donors, but regulatory and stem cell-like memory subsets were isolated from only 8 patients and roughly 8 healthy donors.

Broader findings and caveats from the paper: Because small numbers of individuals were included in the HLA sub-analyses, any influence of HLA type on TCRB rearrangement was left unresolved. Type 1 diabetes patients showed a moderate but significant shortening of TCRB CDR3 length in all four CD4+ subsets. Because cDNA was sequenced instead of genomic DNA, activated cells with high expression could be over-represented, although the groups did not differ in activation or CD3 levels. Fewer insertions and more nucleotide deletions at VDJ recombination sites were observed in patients with type 1 diabetes, implying thymic rearrangement abnormalities. Shorter templates might have been favored by PCR, but patient and control samples were amplified and corrected together, so both groups would have been affected equally by any skew. The naive, central memory and regulatory TCRB repertoires appeared to resemble one another more closely among patients than among healthy donors.

Spanning cysteine to phenylalanine, the CDR3 consists of 18 amino acids. Here the CDR3 DNA is all that survives: 54 bases in frame from base 1. According to the germline V gene, CDR1 reads SGHDN and CDR2 reads FVKESK. The V end gives up 1 base and the J end 8 bases, leaving 14 bases in the junction not matched to a gene. A single peripheral blood draw of around 0.11 L on average was collected from each donor into heparinised tubes. Naive, central memory, regulatory and stem cell-like memory CD4+ T cells were sorted on a BD FACSAria II using a panel including CD45RO, CCR7, CD25, CD127, CD95 and CD27. All sorted populations exceeded 95% purity. PBMCs were isolated immediately by Lymphoprep density gradient centrifugation and stained directly without culture. To minimize batch effects, samples were stained and sorted in pairs, one healthy donor with one patient per experiment. The entire isolated RNA was reverse transcribed using the High Capacity cDNA Reverse Transcription Kit, and thus expressed TCRB transcripts were sequenced. Deep immunoSEQ sequencing was applied to naive, central memory and regulatory T cell samples, giving an average of about 3.7 million total reads per sample. After sorted cells were lysed in RLT buffer, RNA was extracted with DNase-treated RNeasy Micro or Mini kits, with the choice depending on cell number. To prevent cross-contamination, every cell subset was processed on its own, while patient and healthy donor samples were processed together. The immunoSEQ multiplex PCR was used to amplify TCRB sequences from cDNA, yielding 87-bp fragments that span the CDR3 region. The amplicons were sequenced using the Illumina HiSeq platform. As for the authors' bioinformatics: Synthetic template baselines were used to correct PCR bias computationally, reads within Hamming distance 2 were collapsed together, and singletons that could not be merged were discarded. Reads were aligned to IMGT to assign V, D and J genes, CDR3 length, and insertions or deletions at six rearrangement sites. Within each subset, clonotype counts were normalized to sorted cell number, after which true diversity and Gini coefficients were computed with the tcR R package. The overlap coefficient, calculated on TCRB nucleotide sequences, was used to measure repertoire sharing. TCRdb carries this immuneACCESS record with in-frame sequences only. Its versions omit some clonotypes, under half of them owing to an unresolved V gene in the studies checked, with the rest unexplained. V, J and clone size reflect that table, while D and trimming were determined from the DNA. The sample table shows 150,000 to 190,000 clones, and 10% are seen once. The top ten clonotypes cover under 0.55% of the sample.

The source of this sequence is a man younger than 45 with type 1 diabetes. The specimen sequenced was central memory CD4+ T cells from blood. This sequence uses TRBV14 and TRBJ2-1; TRBD1 lines up with 10 middle nucleotides. The CDR3 reads as follows: CASSQGSFVTGQGYEQFF. At the DNA level, the sequence is TGTGCCAGCAGCCAAGGGTCCTTCGTAACGGGACAGGGGTATGAGCAGTTCTTC.